These 30 T cell receptor beta chains were all obtained from the same sample, sequenced in a study of beta chain features in type 1 diabetes. As every portion of the isolated RNA was reverse transcribed, the sequencing read expressed TCRB transcripts. Some clones are missing from TCRdb's copy, which holds only in-frame ones; the method was immunoSEQ multiplex PCR. The repertoire consists of fewer than 650,000 clones, with roughly 16% occurring once and the leading ten covering under 0.095%. Material for sequencing was naive CD4+ T cells from blood. These receptors came from a man aged 18 to 29 in good health.

This clone was counted a few times. The J gene is TRBJ2-5, the V gene TRBV28; no definite D call. The CDR3 runs 12 residues. Trimming pared 6 bases from V and 4 bases from J, leaving 9 bases between. The germline V gene has CDR1 MDHEN and CDR2 SYDVKM. The CDR3 spells CASRSPVETQYF. CDR3 in DNA: TGTGCCAGCAGAAGCCCAGTAGAGACCCAGTACTTC.

The chain joins TRBV2 to TRBJ1-1; tentatively, D is TRBD1 (6 bases). V lost 8 bases to trimming and J lost 3 bases, with 19 bases between them. The germline V gene encodes CDR1 SNHLY and CDR2 FYNNEI. CDR3 size: 15 residues. The CDR3 DNA is TGTGCCAGCTACAAGGAGTCCAAGGGGGACACTGAAGCTTTCTTT. Translating gives CASYKESKGDTEAFF. The full variable domain, completed using reference TRBV2 and TRBJ1-1, is EPEVTQTPSHQVTQMGQEVILRCVPISNHLYFYWYRQILGQKVEFLVSFYNNEISEKSEIFDDQFSVERPDGSNFTLKIRSTKLEDSAMYFCASYKESKGDTEAFFGQGTRLTVV.

This clone was counted a few times. This rearrangement joins TRBV7-2 to TRBJ1-5; D is perhaps TRBD1 (6 bases). This CDR3 spans 14 amino acids. V lost 3 bases and J lost 5, with 11 bases in between. CDR1 is SGHTA and CDR2 is FQGNSA in the germline V gene. As DNA, the CDR3 is TGTGCCAGCAGCTTCGGGGGGGCATATCAGCCCCAGCATTTT. Translated, it gives CASSFGGAYQPQHF.

This clone was seen more than once but under ten times. J is TRBJ2-5 and V is TRBV9, with D tentatively TRBD2 (6 bases). Germline values: CDR1 SGDLS, CDR2 YYNGEE. This CDR3 contains 14 residues. Trimming cost V 3 bases and J 4 bases, with 13 bases left between them. CDR3 sequence: CASSAMGGGETQYF. For the CDR3, the DNA is TGTGCCAGCAGCGCGATGGGGGGAGGAGAGACCCAGTACTTC. The complete variable domain, with remaining parts taken from reference TRBV9 and TRBJ2-5, reads DSGVTQTPKHLITATGQRVTLRCSPRSGDLSVYWYQQSLDQGLQFLIQYYNGEERAKGNILERFSAQQFPDLHSELNLSSLELGDSALYFCASSAMGGGETQYFGPGTRLLVL.

The chain links TRBV7-2 to TRBJ2-7; 9 positions agree with TRBD1. The ends lost 10 bases at V and 7 bases at J; junction bases unmatched: 14. CDR3 length equals 14 residues. CDR1 is SGHTA, CDR2 FQGNSA, per germline. The CDR3: CAISRDRALREQYF. CDR3 bases: TGTGCCATTTCCCGGGACAGGGCTCTACGGGAGCAGTACTTC.

The chain recombines TRBV11-2 with TRBJ2-1; TRBD2 matches at 10 bases. Looked up from germline, CDR1 is SGHAT and CDR2 is FQNNGV. The CDR3 loop spans 14 amino acids. V shed 6 bases and J 9 bases; nucleotides not matched to a gene: 8. The CDR3 nucleotides are TGTGCCAGCAGTTCGGTTAGCGGGAGGTCTGAGCAGTTCTTC. It is translated as CASSSVSGRSEQFF. Using reference TRBV11-2 and TRBJ2-1 for the parts outside the CDR3, the full variable domain is EAGVAQSPRYKIIEKRQSVAFWCNPISGHATLYWYQQILGQGPKLLIQFQNNGVVDDSQLPKDRFSAERLKGVDSTLKIQPAKLEDSAVYLCASSSVSGRSEQFFGPGTRLTVL.

The chain has TRBV15 and TRBJ2-2; D is undetermined. V was clipped by 0 bases and J by 4 bases, with 6 bases between them. The V gene's germline CDR1 is LNHNV and CDR2 YYDKDF (reference sequence). The length of the CDR3 is 14 residues. CDR3 nucleotides: TGTGCCACCAGCAGAGATGGGTCCACCGGGGAGCTGTTTTTT. It specifies CATSRDGSTGELFF.

This clone occurred a few times. This sequence joins TRBV28 and TRBJ2-7, with D perhaps TRBD1 (6 bases). There are 15 residues in the CDR3. Germline CDR1 and CDR2: MDHEN and SYDVKM. V was trimmed by 5 bases and J by 1 base, leaving 15 bases between them. CDR3: CASSAPGQLSYEQYF. DNA for the CDR3: TGTGCCAGCAGTGCTCCCGGACAGCTATCCTACGAGCAGTACTTC. The complete variable domain, with remaining parts taken from reference TRBV28 and TRBJ2-7, reads DVKVTQSSRYLVKRTGEKVFLECVQDMDHENMFWYRQDPGLGLRLIYFSYDVKMKEKGDIPEGYSVSREKKERFSLILESASTNQTSMYLCASSAPGQLSYEQYFGPGTRLTVT.

The rearrangement links TRBV25-1 to TRBJ2-7; D is undetermined. The V and J ends lost 4 bases and 0 bases respectively, with 10 bases between them. The CDR3 consists of 14 residues. Per germline, CDR1 MGHDK and CDR2 SYGVNS. The CDR3 loop is CASSVRRSSYEQYF. CDR3 bases: TGTGCCAGCAGTGTTCGCCGAAGCTCCTACGAGCAGTACTTC.

This clone was recorded a few times. The missing conserved phenylalanine or tryptophan at the end of this CDR3 makes a read error likely. The DNA is omitted, as the CDR3 cannot be located on it reliably, and the CDR3 follows TCRdb's listing. The CDR3 is CASSQDVL. V gene TRBV4-3 combines with J gene TRBJ2-2. The CDR3 is 8 amino acids long, termini counted. Germline CDR1 reads LGHNA; CDR2 reads YSLEER.

The V and J genes are TRBV28 and TRBJ2-5; TRBD2 might be the D (5 bases). This CDR3 spans 17 amino acids. Trimming stripped 7 bases from V and 5 bases from J, with 26 bases between. CDR1 and CDR2 (germline): MDHEN, SYDVKM. The CDR3 reads CASNLPYPMRVLETQYF. In DNA form, the CDR3 reads TGTGCCAGCAACTTACCATACCCCATGCGGGTCCTTGAGACCCAGTACTTC.

The chain carries TRBV7-6 and TRBJ2-1, with 12 positions matching TRBD2. The germline gives CDR1 SGHVS, CDR2 FNYEAQ. The CDR3 is 16 amino acids. V was clipped by 5 bases and J by 5 bases; unmatched bases: 7. The CDR3 is CASSPKLAGGNNEQFF. CDR3 nucleotide sequence: TGTGCCAGCAGCCCGAAACTAGCGGGGGGAAACAATGAGCAGTTCTTC. The full variable domain, rest sourced from reference TRBV7-6 and TRBJ2-1, is GAGVSQSPRYKVTKRGQDVALRCDPISGHVSLYWYRQALGQGPEFLTYFNYEAQQDKSGLPNDRFSAERPEGSISTLTIQRTEQRDSAMYRCASSPKLAGGNNEQFFGPGTRLTVL.

This clone was seen a single time. The rearrangement links TRBV5-6 to TRBJ1-2, with 7 nucleotides matching TRBD1. This CDR3 spans 16 amino acids. Germline V gene lookup returns CDR1 SGHDT and CDR2 YYEEEE. The trim removed 0 bases at V and 4 bases at J, leaving 9 bases unmatched. CDR3 amino acids: CASSLGVQGTSYGYTF. The CDR3, as DNA: TGTGCCAGCAGCTTGGGAGTACAGGGGACCTCCTATGGCTACACCTTC.

The chain is built from TRBV28 and TRBJ2-7; D may correspond to TRBD1 or TRBD2 (5 bases each). Trimming stripped 8 bases from V and 8 bases from J, with 22 bases between. Germline CDR1 MDHEN, CDR2 SYDVKM. CDR3 length: 14 residues. CDR3: CASLSTGTVLQQYF. CDR3 DNA: TGTGCCAGCCTTTCAACCGGGACCGTGCTGCAGCAGTACTTC.

Only a few counts were recorded for this clone. The chain employs TRBV7-9 and TRBJ2-7; tentatively, D is TRBD2 (5 bases). CDR1 and CDR2 (germline): SEHNR, FQNEAQ (reference sequence). V was pared by 1 base and J by 5 bases, with 12 bases between. This CDR3 spans 14 amino acids. The CDR3 sequence is CASSLDRGFDEQYF. Here the CDR3 DNA reads TGTGCCAGCAGCTTAGATCGGGGTTTCGACGAGCAGTACTTC.

This rearrangement joins TRBV2 to TRBJ2-7; 7 bases match TRBD2. The CDR3 runs to 15 residues. With 3 bases clipped from V and 5 bases from J, the junction kept 10 bases outside the gene matches. The germline V gene encodes CDR1 SNHLY and CDR2 FYNNEI. In DNA form, the CDR3 reads TGTGCCAGCAGTGATGTGAGGACGGGGGGACACGAGCAGTACTTC. This gives the protein CASSDVRTGGHEQYF.

This clone was counted between two and nine times. V usage is TRBV6-6 and J usage is TRBJ2-6; D unresolved. Germline CDR1 and CDR2: MNHNY and SVGAGI (reference sequence). CDR3 length: 15 residues. The V gene lost 6 bases and the J gene lost 2 bases, with 11 bases spanning the gap. CDR3 residues: CASSGTNPGANVLTF. Here the CDR3 DNA reads TGTGCCAGCAGCGGTACAAACCCTGGGGCCAACGTCCTGACTTTC.

This clone has just a few counts. The gene calls are TRBV7-3 and TRBJ2-3; possible D gene TRBD1, 6 bases. CDR1 is SGHTA, CDR2 FQGTGA, per germline. The CDR3 is 17 amino acids. The V gene lost 4 bases and the J gene lost 2 bases, with 19 bases spanning the gap. Here the CDR3 reads CASSSVAGVRTTDTQYF. CDR3 bases: TGTGCCAGCAGCTCCGTGGCAGGGGTGCGAACCACAGATACGCAGTATTTT.

This clone has only a few counts. The V gene is TRBV6-5, the J gene TRBJ2-5; D gene unclear. V lost 5 bases to trimming and J lost 5 bases, with 9 bases between them. Germline-derived CDR1 and CDR2 are MNHEY and SVGAGI. The CDR3 has 12 residues. CDR3 in DNA: TGTGCCAGCAGTAATTCCTGGGAGACCCAGTACTTC. Residues: CASSNSWETQYF.

The gene calls are TRBV6-5 and TRBJ2-7, with 9 bases aligning to TRBD1. The germline CDR1 and CDR2 sequences are MNHEY and SVGAGI. This CDR3 has 14 residues. With 2 bases clipped from V and 4 bases from J, the junction kept 3 bases outside the gene matches. This CDR3 is CASSYGQGRYEQYF. CDR3 nucleotides: TGTGCCAGCAGTTACGGACAGGGGAGGTACGAGCAGTACTTC.

This clone was recorded a few times. This rearrangement joins TRBV9 to TRBJ1-1; D is ambiguous. Trimming left V 4 bases short and J 2 bases short, with 9 bases between. This CDR3 region has 13 residues. Per germline, CDR1 SGDLS and CDR2 YYNGEE. The CDR3 region is CASSKGDNTEAFF. The CDR3 region has the DNA TGTGCCAGCAGCAAGGGTGATAACACTGAAGCTTTCTTT.

The chain uses TRBV23-1 and TRBJ2-7; D not resolved. TRBV23-1 is designated an ORF whose function remains uncertain. This CDR3 spans 13 amino acids. V was shortened by 6 bases and J by 2 bases, with 11 bases between the two germline ends. The CDR3 sequence is CASSPDTPYEQYF. CDR3 nucleotides: TGCGCCAGCAGCCCCGACACCCCCTACGAGCAGTACTTC.

The chain employs TRBV4-2 and TRBJ1-5; no definite D call. This CDR3 has 16 amino acids. V was cut by 4 bases and J by 6 bases, with 19 bases left in between. Germline V lookup: CDR1 LGHNA, CDR2 YNFKEQ. The CDR3 protein is CASSPGRRTLSQPQHF. CDR3 DNA sequence: TGTGCCAGCAGCCCCGGACGGAGAACCCTTAGTCAGCCCCAGCATTTT.

This clone was seen a handful of times. The chain carries TRBV21-1 and TRBJ2-7. TRBV21-1 is a recognized pseudogene. CDR3 size: 12 residues. The CDR3 sequence: CASRGFWYEQYF. CDR3 nucleotides: TGTGCCAGCAGGGGTTTTTGGTACGAGCAGTACTTC.

V is TRBV6-6 and J is TRBJ1-3; D might be TRBD1 (5 bases). The germline V gene encodes CDR1 MNHNY and CDR2 SVGAGI (reference sequence). This CDR3 comprises 15 residues. V lost 7 bases, J lost 0 bases, and 13 bases lay in between. For the CDR3, the DNA is TGTGCCAGCATCCCTTCAGGGAGCTCTGGAAACACCATATATTTT. Translating gives CASIPSGSSGNTIYF.

The chain links TRBV11-2 to TRBJ2-5, with 10 bases that match TRBD2. Looked up from germline, CDR1 is SGHAT and CDR2 is FQNNGV. Trimming at V came to 5 bases and at J to 6 bases, leaving 9 bases not matched to a gene. The CDR3 loop spans 15 amino acids. CDR3 sequence (DNA): TGTGCCAGCAGCACGCCTCCTAGCGGGAGACAGACCCAGTACTTC. It encodes CASSTPPSGRQTQYF.

This clone was counted only a few times. V gene TRBV25-1 combines with J gene TRBJ2-3, with a weak D call TRBD1 (5 bases). This CDR3 has 14 residues. V lost 5 bases and J 5 bases, leaving 14 bases between the germline ends. Germline assignment: CDR1 MGHDK and CDR2 SYGVNS. In DNA, the CDR3 is TGTGCCAGCAGTTTCGAAGGGGCCCGAGATACGCAGTATTTT. Encoded protein: CASSFEGARDTQYF.

The chain joins TRBV7-3 to TRBJ2-1; no reliable D call. The germline V and J ends were trimmed by 2 bases and 5 bases, with 7 bases remaining between them. The CDR3 has 13 amino acids. CDR1 and CDR2 (germline): SGHTA, FQGTGA. Written as DNA, the CDR3 is TGTGCCAGCAGCTTAGTGAGAGACAATGAGCAGTTCTTC. It specifies CASSLVRDNEQFF.

The chain has TRBV6-5 and TRBJ2-7; D gene uncertain. V lost 2 bases to trimming and J lost 6 bases, with 5 bases between them. The CDR3 consists of 11 residues. The V gene's germline CDR1 is MNHEY and CDR2 SVGAGI. CDR3 amino acids: CASSYKSEQYF. The CDR3, as DNA: TGTGCCAGCAGTTACAAGTCCGAGCAGTACTTC.

A word on this clone: Other DNA sequences in the same sample also yield this CDR3. The V gene is TRBV4-1, the J gene TRBJ2-5; weak D call: TRBD2 (6 bases). CDR1 MGHRA and CDR2 YSYEKL come from the germline V gene. The V end lost 3 bases, the J end lost 4 bases, and 9 bases lay between the germline ends. CDR3 length: 13 amino acids. The CDR3 DNA reads as TGCGCCAGCAGCCAGACTAGAGGAGAGACCCAGTACTTC. It translates to CASSQTRGETQYF.